The rows below give T cell receptor beta chains drawn from one sample of a study of cytomegalovirus exposure and HLA in healthy donors. The data were produced by immunoSEQ multiplex PCR, yet TCRdb's version contains in-frame clones alone and is incomplete. This repertoire includes roughly 27,000 clones. The material sequenced was PBMCs. These receptors were obtained from a man aged 25-40 years in good health and CMV-seronegative. CDR3s include the opening cysteine and the closing phenylalanine or tryptophan. A D gene is named only where the DNA matches it firmly.

>TRBV27|TRBJ2-7|.|14
TGTGCCAGCAGTTGGAGTTCTCGGGGGTACGAGCAGTACTTC
CASSWSSRGYEQYF
>TRBV19|TRBJ2-7|TRBD1|14
TGTGCCAGTAGTATAGATGGGACAGTCTACGAGCAGTACTTC
CASSIDGTVYEQYF
>TRBV30|TRBJ1-4|.|12
TGTGCCTGGAGCCCGGGAGCAGAAAAACTGTTTTTT
CAWSPGAEKLFF
>TRBV7-9|TRBJ2-1|.|12
TGTGCCAGCAGCTTAGGTGACTCTAGCCAGTTCTTC
CASSLGDSSQFF
>TRBV9|TRBJ1-6|.|16
TGTGCCAGCAGCGCATCCGGGGACTCCTATAATTCACCCCTCCACTTT
CASSASGDSYNSPLHF
>TRBV7-6|TRBJ1-1|.|14
TGTGCCAGCCAAGTGCGGGAGGGACGCACTGAAGCTTTCTTT
CASQVREGRTEAFF
>TRBV28|TRBJ2-7|TRBD2|20
TGTGCCAGCACCCCCGAACGGTGGCTAGCGGGGGTCACAAGCTCCTACGAGCAGTACTTC
CASTPERWLAGVTSSYEQYF
>TRBV28|TRBJ2-7|.|15
TGTGCCAGCAGTTTTTCCGGACAGAGATCCTACGAGCAGTACTTC
CASSFSGQRSYEQYF
>TRBV29-1|TRBJ2-5|TRBD2|12
TGCAGCGCCGCGGGGGGGCCGGAGACCCAGTACTTC
CSAAGGPETQYF
>TRBV7-9|TRBJ1-5|.|14
TGTGCCAGCAGCTTATCTAATCAGCCAGGGGTCCAGCATTTT
CASSLSNQPGVQHF
>TRBV6-5|TRBJ2-1|.|15
TGTGCCAGCAGTTACTCGGCGGGACAGATCGATGAGCAGTTCTTC
CASSYSAGQIDEQFF
>TRBV4-3|TRBJ2-1|.|16
TGCGCCAGCAGCCAAGAAGTCGGACTCCCACCCGATGAGCAGTTCTTC
CASSQEVGLPPDEQFF
>TRBV7-9|TRBJ2-1|TRBD2|15
TGTGCCAGCAGCTTTTCTAGCGGGAGCTACAATGAGCAGTTCTTC
CASSFSSGSYNEQFF
>TRBV2|TRBJ2-1|.|14
TGTGCCAGCAGTGAAGTGGGGCGGCGGGATGGGCAGTTCTTC
CASSEVGRRDGQFF
>TRBV7-6|TRBJ1-5|.|14
TGTGCCAGCAGCCCGGGTTATAGCAATCAGCCCCAGCATTTT
CASSPGYSNQPQHF
>TRBV7-8|TRBJ2-7|TRBD2|15
TGTGCCAGCAGCCCCGCTTGGGCGGGAGAGGTCGAGCAGTACTTC
CASSPAWAGEVEQYF
>TRBV18|TRBJ2-1|TRBD2|15
TGTGCCAGCTCACCTGGACTAGCGGGCGATAATGAGCAGTTCTTC
CASSPGLAGDNEQFF
>TRBV29-1|TRBJ2-7|TRBD1|12
TGCAGCGGCGGACAGGGCGACTACGAGCAGTACTTC
CSGGQGDYEQYF
>TRBV6-5|TRBJ1-2|.|13
TGTGCCAGCAGTGGAGGCGGGAACTATGGCTACACCTTC
CASSGGGNYGYTF
>TRBV18|TRBJ2-4|.|14
TGTGCCAGCTCACCAACCCAGGGGATAAACATTCAGTACTTC
CASSPTQGINIQYF
>TRBV7-9|TRBJ2-1|.|11
TGTGCCAGCAGCCCATACAATGAGCAGTTCTTC
CASSPYNEQFF
>TRBV19|TRBJ2-3|TRBD2|16
TGTGCCAGTAGTCCCGTGGCGGGGGGCCTCACAGATACGCAGTATTTT
CASSPVAGGLTDTQYF
>TRBV27|TRBJ1-2|.|13
TGTGCCAGCAGTTTGGGGCCCTACTATGGCTACACCTTC
CASSLGPYYGYTF
>TRBV11-3|TRBJ2-7|TRBD1|17
TGTGCCAGCAGAGGAGGACAGGGAAAAGGTCGGGCCTACGAGCAGTACTTC
CASRGGQGKGRAYEQYF
>TRBV7-2|TRBJ2-7|TRBD2|15
TGTGCCAGCAGGTTCGGCGCGGGGGGCTTCCTGGAGCAGTACTTC
CASRFGAGGFLEQYF
>TRBV6-5|TRBJ2-7|TRBD1|16
TGTGCCAGCAGTTACTTTGCCGGACAGGCAAACGGGGAGCAGTACTTC
CASSYFAGQANGEQYF
>TRBV7-3|TRBJ2-3|.|14
TGTGCCAGCAGCCCCGGGATTATCACAGATACGCAGTATTTT
CASSPGIITDTQYF
>TRBV18|TRBJ2-7|.|14
TGTGCCAGCTCACCACGTGAGGGAAACTACGAGCAGTACTTC
CASSPREGNYEQYF
>TRBV10-3|TRBJ2-7|TRBD1|14
TGTGCCATCAGTAATGACAGGGGGCGGAACGAGCAGTACTTC
CAISNDRGRNEQYF
>TRBV18|TRBJ2-7|TRBD1|16
TGTGCCAGCTCACCACTATCCGGGACAGGGATCTACGAGCAGTACTTC
CASSPLSGTGIYEQYF
>TRBV4-3|TRBJ1-6|.|15
TGCGCCAGCAGCCAAGATTACCAGTATAATTCACCCCTCCACTTT
CASSQDYQYNSPLHF
>TRBV2|TRBJ2-7|.|14
TGTGCCAGCAGTGAAGCCGGGGGACCCTACGAGCAGTACTTC
CASSEAGGPYEQYF
>TRBV5-1|TRBJ2-7|.|16
TGCGCCAGCAGCTTGGCTGCGGGCGGGGATACCTACGAGCAGTACTTC
CASSLAAGGDTYEQYF
>TRBV5-1|TRBJ2-3|TRBD2|18
TGCGCCAGCAGCTTAAGGGGAACACTAGCGGTTGACACAGATACGCAGTATTTT
CASSLRGTLAVDTDTQYF
>TRBV2|TRBJ2-3|TRBD2|18
TGTGCCAGCAGGGGACTAGCGGGGGGGCCGAGTGATACAGATACGCAGTATTTT
CASRGLAGGPSDTDTQYF
>TRBV4-3|TRBJ2-7|TRBD1|17
TGCGCCAGCAGCCGCCAGCTGACAGGGGATGGCCACTACGAGCAGTACTTC
CASSRQLTGDGHYEQYF
>TRBV28|TRBJ1-2|TRBD1|16
TGTGCCAGCAGTTTAGCGGCGACAGGGGGCGCATCTGGCTACACCTTC
CASSLAATGGASGYTF